This T cell receptor (beta chain) was found in a study of blood T cell repertoires in COVID-19 (dated by TCRdb to 2018 to 2021). Study-wide context: Samples from collaborators originated in the United States, Italy and Spain and spanned both the acute and convalescent phases of COVID-19. A de-identified subject ID, COVID-19 status, age in years and sex were almost always included in the sample metadata. The repertoires were made available in a free public database intended to serve as a resource for research on the immune response to SARS-CoV-2. Samples came from the ongoing ImmuneRACE study (first 160 participants) plus 1,254 subjects from 6 global collaborators. Where available, HLA class I and class II types were taken from metadata supplied by the sample provider and were not determined by assay-based typing. The dataset comprised deeply sampled blood TCRbeta repertoires from subjects exposed to, actively infected with, or recovered from COVID-19. The prospective study material was composed of cDNA or gDNA derived from T cells, B-cell-depleted T cells, or PBMCs.

The immunoSEQ Assay, a bias-controlled multiplex PCR, was used to amplify TCRbeta CDR3 regions from genomic DNA. Processing in the source paper ran as follows. Within the assay, amplification of reference gene primers was used to estimate how many nucleated cells each sample contained. To quantify the absolute abundance of each unique TCRbeta CDR3 rearrangement, sequence reads were collapsed and filtered. For each sample, productive Simpson clonality was calculated as the square root of Simpson's diversity index across productive rearrangements. This immuneACCESS table, as held by TCRdb, lists in-frame sequences with V and J called but not all clones. Of the missing ones, under half trace to an unresolved V gene in checked studies; the others have no known cause. That table furnishes V, J and clone size, whereas the DNA furnished D and trimming. Present in this sample are approximately 240,000 clones, 85% to 95% of which were seen just once. Clones ranked in the top ten supply more than 0.8% of the sample.

One collaborating source in Seattle enrolled patients during active infection and followed them longitudinally through the course of disease. Whole blood was collected in K2EDTA tubes by collaborating institutions according to the institutions' own protocols. For TCRbeta analysis, collaborators shipped samples as frozen whole blood, isolated PBMCs, or DNA extracted from either of those sample types. General study outcomes and caveats: The amount of clinical and demographic metadata varied by source and participant and was provided uncurated.

V loses 7 bases of germline sequence and J loses 5 bases, and the interval between the two ends is 14 bases. From the cysteine up to the phenylalanine, the CDR3 has a length of 13 residues. The CDR3 DNA has 39 bases and is translated from base 1. Looking up the germline V gene yields CDR1 MNHEY and CDR2 SVGAGI. As for this clone: Its antigen target is currently unknown. Per-base qualities were not stored, and no clone one base away is much larger.

This sequence was found in a man under 40 with COVID-19, enrolled during active disease. The chain joins TRBV6-5 to TRBJ1-1, and the D gene may be TRBD1, 6 bases matching. The sample consisted of peripheral blood. Here the CDR3 is given as CASTVTGFTEAFF. The nucleotide sequence is TGTGCCAGCACCGTAACAGGGTTTACTGAAGCTTTCTTT.